The clone carrying this T cell receptor (beta chain) was observed a handful of times. The target antigen is unknown. Quantitative barcoded 5'-RACE was used to prepare TCR beta libraries. TCRdb processed the 5' RACE reads anew with MiXCR; each CDR3 protein has one entry. The table includes 30,000 to 45,000 distinct CDR3 sequences, 5.5% to 7.5% detected once. The germline V gene has CDR1 SGHTA and CDR2 FQGNSA. V was clipped by 3 bases and J by 1 base, with 10 bases between them. The CDR3 totals 15 residues. The sample comes from a study of CD8 T cells in ankylosing spondylitis. General study findings and limits: Some of these motif variants have turned up before, in reports on reactive arthritis synovial fluid and blood. The authors found the disease-linked clones to be CD8+ and relatively rare in peripheral blood. Researchers reportedly found disease-linked clones significantly enriched in matched ankylosing spondylitis synovial fluid.

The source of this sequence is a male donor with ankylosing spondylitis or in good health (not recorded which). The V gene is TRBV7-2, the J gene TRBJ2-1; TRBD2 might be the D (5 bases). The material sequenced was blood, either unsorted or a sorted T cell fraction (not recorded which). The DNA for the CDR3 is TGTGCCAGCAGCTTGGCAGCGGCGTCCTACAATGAGCAGTTCTTC. It encodes CASSLAAASYNEQFF.